These 16 T cell receptor beta chains were all obtained from the same sample, sequenced in a study of blood T cell repertoires in COVID-19. Produced via immunoSEQ multiplex PCR; TCRdb's table is partial and in-frame only. The profile covers 95,000 to 120,000 clones, with 70% to 90% appearing a single time and under 4% taken by the ten largest. Sequenced sample: peripheral blood. The receptors here all came from a man in his forties or fifties with acute or convalescent COVID-19.

This clone was observed a few times. The rearrangement links TRBV11-3 to TRBJ2-1; D may be TRBD2 (7 bases). The CDR3 loop spans 17 amino acids. Germline CDR1 and CDR2: SGHNT and YENEEA. V lost 5 bases and J lost 8, with 25 bases in between. The CDR3 DNA follows: TGTGCCAGCAGCCCCGGGAGAGGGGGGGCTTGGGTCGATGAGCAGTTCTTC. Residues: CASSPGRGGAWVDEQFF.

V is TRBV29-1 and J is TRBJ2-7; D is unresolved. Trimming left V 3 bases short and J 2 bases short, with 8 bases between. Germline V gives CDR1 SQVTM, CDR2 ANQGSEA. This CDR3 spans 12 amino acids. CDR3 DNA: TGCAGCGTTGAGGGCGAAACCTACGAGCAGTACTTC. It is translated as CSVEGETYEQYF.

This chain uses TRBV6-5 with TRBJ1-6; D is uncertain. The V and J ends lost 0 bases and 6 bases respectively, with 9 bases between them. The CDR3 runs to 15 residues. The V gene's germline CDR1 is MNHEY and CDR2 SVGAGI. CDR3 residues: CASSYSAGINSPLHF. CDR3 bases: TGTGCCAGCAGTTACTCGGCCGGGATTAATTCACCCCTCCACTTT.

The chain uses TRBV5-4 and TRBJ1-6, with 9 bases lining up with TRBD1. The germline CDR1 and CDR2 sequences are SGHNT and YYREEE (reference sequence). J gave up 2 bases and V 3 bases, and 3 bases lay outside the gene matches. This CDR3 comprises 16 residues. This CDR3 is CASSWTGAAYNSPLHF. CDR3 in DNA: TGTGCCAGCAGCTGGACAGGGGCGGCCTATAATTCACCCCTCCACTTT.

This chain uses TRBV9 with TRBJ1-1; TRBD1 matches 7 bases. The CDR3 length is 15 residues. Germline trimming cut 3 bases from V and 0 bases from J; bases unmatched to any gene: 5. Germline-derived CDR1 and CDR2 are SGDLS and YYNGEE. The DNA for the CDR3 is TGTGCCAGCAGCGACAGCAGGGGGATGAACACTGAAGCTTTCTTT. Its protein is CASSDSRGMNTEAFF. Filled out from reference TRBV9 and TRBJ1-1, the complete variable domain reads DSGVTQTPKHLITATGQRVTLRCSPRSGDLSVYWYQQSLDQGLQFLIQYYNGEERAKGNILERFSAQQFPDLHSELNLSSLELGDSALYFCASSDSRGMNTEAFFGQGTRLTVV.

V gene TRBV6-5 combines with J gene TRBJ2-1; 10 bases map to TRBD1. Germline V gene sequence: CDR1 MNHEY, CDR2 SVGAGI. V shed 6 bases, J shed 8 bases, and the junction held 10 bases outside the gene matches. The CDR3 loop spans 15 amino acids. The CDR3 reads CASRRPGTGDYEQFF. As DNA, the CDR3 is TGTGCCAGCAGGCGTCCCGGGACAGGGGACTATGAGCAGTTCTTC.

The rearrangement uses TRBV5-6 and TRBJ2-3, with 7 nucleotides matching TRBD1. The CDR3 loop spans 18 amino acids. CDR1 SGHDT and CDR2 YYEEEE come from the germline V gene. Trimming took 5 bases from V and 2 from J; bases not matched to a gene: 17. The CDR3 loop is CASRSPRDRILLTDTQYF. DNA for the CDR3: TGTGCCAGCAGATCACCCCGGGACAGAATACTCCTCACAGATACGCAGTATTTT.

This rearrangement joins TRBV19 to TRBJ2-5, with D hard to call. The CDR3 totals 15 residues. From germline, CDR1 is LNHDA and CDR2 SQIVND (reference sequence). V lost 7 bases, J lost 2 bases, and 17 bases lay in between. The CDR3 nucleotides read TGTGCCAGTAAACTCAGCTGGGTCGGGCAAGAGACCCAGTACTTC. Protein product: CASKLSWVGQETQYF.

The gene calls are TRBV6-1 and TRBJ2-2; D uncertain. The CDR3 is 16 amino acids. Germline assignment: CDR1 MNHNS and CDR2 SASEGT. Trimming removed 2 bases at V and 0 bases at J, with 10 bases between. CDR3 nucleotide sequence: TGTGCCAGCAGTGAACCCGGGTGGACGAACACCGGGGAGCTGTTTTTT. It encodes CASSEPGWTNTGELFF.

The chain couples TRBV6-5 to TRBJ1-1, with D unresolved. CDR1 is MNHEY, CDR2 SVGAGI, per germline. V was trimmed by 0 bases and J by 1 base, leaving 9 bases between them. The CDR3 has 15 residues. The CDR3 DNA reads as TGTGCCAGCAGTTACTCCTGGGCCGCGAACACTGAAGCTTTCTTT. This encodes CASSYSWAANTEAFF.

J is TRBJ2-1 and V is TRBV5-1; D may be TRBD1 (5 bases). Looked up from germline, CDR1 is SGHRS and CDR2 is YFSETQ. The V end lost 4 bases, the J end lost 3 bases, and 11 bases lay between the germline ends. This CDR3 has 14 amino acids. In nucleotides, the CDR3 is TGCGCCAGCAGCCTAGACAGCCTCTACAATGAGCAGTTCTTC. This encodes CASSLDSLYNEQFF.

The chain links TRBV5-6 to TRBJ2-1; the D gene is possibly TRBD2 (6 bases). The CDR3 sequence is 12 residues long. Trimming cost V 0 bases and J 15 bases, with 13 bases left between them. The V gene's germline CDR1 is SGHDT and CDR2 YYEEEE. CDR3 in amino acids: CASSLGAGPGFF. The CDR3 region has the DNA TGTGCCAGCAGCTTGGGTGCGGGGCCGGGGTTCTTC. The full variable domain, its missing parts supplied by reference TRBV5-6 and TRBJ2-1, is DAGVTQSPTHLIKTRGQQVTLRCSPKSGHDTVSWYQQALGQGPQFIFQYYEEEERQRGNFPDRFSGHQFPNYSSELNVNALLLGDSALYLCASSLGAGPGFFGPGTRLTVL.

The CDR3 loop reads CASSQDQETQYF. CDR3 sequence (DNA): TGCGCCAGCAGCCAGGACCAAGAGACCCAGTACTTC. The chain combines TRBV5-1 with TRBJ2-5; D is unclear. Germline values: CDR1 SGHRS, CDR2 YFSETQ. Trimming removed 4 bases at V and 0 bases at J, with 4 bases between. There are 12 residues in the CDR3.

The chain couples TRBV4-1 to TRBJ2-2; 7 bases match TRBD1. CDR1 is MGHRA and CDR2 is YSYEKL in the germline V gene. Trimming cost V 0 bases and J 5 bases; bases outside gene matches: 9. The CDR3 extends over 17 amino acids. CDR3 nucleotides: TGCGCCAGCAGCCAAGACCCGGCAGGGGGTAGTACCGGGGAGCTGTTTTTT. Its translation: CASSQDPAGGSTGELFF.

The CDR3: CASSPNPGGDTQYF. DNA of the CDR3: TGTGCCAGCAGCCCAAATCCAGGGGGGGATACGCAGTATTTT. The gene calls are TRBV7-2 and TRBJ2-3, with D perhaps matching TRBD1 (7 bases). Germline CDR1 SGHTA, CDR2 FQGNSA. Trimming shortened V by 5 bases and J by 6 bases, and 15 bases separated the two germline ends. The CDR3 totals 14 residues.

The J gene is TRBJ2-1, the V gene TRBV12-3 or TRBV12-4; D is unclear. This CDR3 spans 12 amino acids. Trimming cost V 5 bases and J 9 bases, with 11 bases left between them. CDR3 amino acids: CASSLHQREQFF. The CDR3 region has the DNA TGTGCCAGCAGTCTACACCAGCGTGAGCAGTTCTTC.